The 2 T cell receptor beta chains in this list originate from one sample, sequenced in a study of blood T cell repertoires in COVID-19. Libraries were prepared by immunoSEQ multiplex PCR; TCRdb keeps only in-frame clonotypes and omits some of them. The repertoire holds tens of thousands of clones, with under 90% as singletons. The sequenced sample consisted of peripheral blood. The receptors derive from a human donor in a cohort sampled during active COVID-19.

The V gene is TRBV2, the J gene TRBJ2-2; 8 bases align to TRBD1. The CDR3 contains 12 residues. V gave up 3 bases and J gave up 13 bases; unmatched junction bases: 4. Germline V gene lookup returns CDR1 SNHLY and CDR2 FYNNEI. DNA of the CDR3: TGTGCCAGCAGTGAGGGACAGGAAAGGCTGTTTTTT. Its protein is CASSEGQERLFF.

The rearrangement joins TRBV19 to TRBJ1-1; TRBD1 aligns across 11 bases. This CDR3 region has 14 residues. Per germline, CDR1 LNHDA and CDR2 SQIVND (reference sequence). The trim removed 6 bases at V and 4 bases at J, leaving 4 bases unmatched. The CDR3 DNA follows: TGTGCCAGTAGATGGGGGACAGGGGGCACTGAAGCTTTCTTT. Residues: CASRWGTGGTEAFF.